These T cell receptor beta chains were read from a single sample in a study of blood T cell repertoires in COVID-19. TCRdb's table, derived via immunoSEQ multiplex PCR, lists solely in-frame clones and lacks some. The sample holds some 200,000 clones, roughly 80% seen once. The sequenced material came from peripheral blood. The receptors stem from a man in his sixties with COVID-19, enrolled during active disease. The CDR3 runs from the conserved cysteine through the conserved F or W. The D gene is left open where the match is weak. Rows may omit the clone size; those that give it use once, few, many or a size class.

CDR3 DNA: TGTGCCACCAGCAGAGGGGACAGCTTCTCTGGAAACACCATATATTTT; CDR3 protein: CATSRGDSFSGNTIYF; clone size: .; D gene: TRBD1; V gene: TRBV15; J gene: TRBJ1-3; CDR3 length: 16
CDR3 DNA: TGCAGCGCATCACTCGCATCGAACACCGGGGAGCTGTTTTTT; CDR3 protein: CSASLASNTGELFF; clone size: few; D gene: .; V gene: TRBV29-1; J gene: TRBJ2-2; CDR3 length: 14
CDR3 DNA: TGTGCCAGCAGCCCCGCGGGCACCATATATTTT; CDR3 protein: CASSPAGTIYF; clone size: .; D gene: .; V gene: TRBV12-3/TRBV12-4; J gene: TRBJ1-3; CDR3 length: 11
CDR3 DNA: TGTGCCAGCAGCGTATCACAGGGGAATTCACCCCTCCACTTT; CDR3 protein: CASSVSQGNSPLHF; clone size: once; D gene: TRBD1; V gene: TRBV9; J gene: TRBJ1-6; CDR3 length: 14
CDR3 DNA: TGTGCCAGCAGCCTTAATCGAAACCCAGTGCAGCCCCAGCATTTT; CDR3 protein: CASSLNRNPVQPQHF; clone size: .; D gene: .; V gene: TRBV28; J gene: TRBJ1-5; CDR3 length: 15
CDR3 DNA: TGTGCCAGCAGCTCGGGGGGTAACTATGGCTACACCTTC; CDR3 protein: CASSSGGNYGYTF; clone size: once; D gene: .; V gene: TRBV5-6; J gene: TRBJ1-2; CDR3 length: 13
CDR3 DNA: TGTGCCAGCAGAGAACAGGGCAATCAGCCCCAGCATTTT; CDR3 protein: CASREQGNQPQHF; clone size: few; D gene: .; V gene: TRBV2; J gene: TRBJ1-5; CDR3 length: 13
CDR3 DNA: TGTGCCACGAGGACGGGGGGGAACACTGAAGCTTTCTTT; CDR3 protein: CATRTGGNTEAFF; clone size: .; D gene: .; V gene: TRBV28; J gene: TRBJ1-1; CDR3 length: 13
CDR3 DNA: TGTGCCAGCTCAGCGACAGGCCAGAACACTGAAGCTTTCTTT; CDR3 protein: CASSATGQNTEAFF; clone size: .; D gene: .; V gene: TRBV18; J gene: TRBJ1-1; CDR3 length: 14
CDR3 DNA: TGTGCCAGCAGCTTGGGGGCAGGGCCTACCGGGGAGCTGTTTTTT; CDR3 protein: CASSLGAGPTGELFF; clone size: few; D gene: .; V gene: TRBV5-6; J gene: TRBJ2-2; CDR3 length: 15
CDR3 DNA: TGTGCCTGGAGCTTATACTATGGCTACACCTTC; CDR3 protein: CAWSLYYGYTF; clone size: .; D gene: .; V gene: TRBV30; J gene: TRBJ1-2; CDR3 length: 11
CDR3 DNA: TGTGCCAGCAGCCCAGGAAGCTCCTACGAGCAGTACTTC; CDR3 protein: CASSPGSSYEQYF; clone size: .; D gene: .; V gene: TRBV9; J gene: TRBJ2-7; CDR3 length: 13
CDR3 DNA: TGTGCCAGCTCACCCCCCGGGGGGATCTACGAGCAGTACTTC; CDR3 protein: CASSPPGGIYEQYF; clone size: .; D gene: TRBD2; V gene: TRBV18; J gene: TRBJ2-7; CDR3 length: 14
CDR3 DNA: TGTGCCAGCAGTTTAATTGCGGGCTTTAGCTCCTACAATGAGCAGTTCTTC; CDR3 protein: CASSLIAGFSSYNEQFF; clone size: .; D gene: .; V gene: TRBV28; J gene: TRBJ2-1; CDR3 length: 17
CDR3 DNA: TGCGCCAGCAAGGAGGGAGGTGGCAATCAGCCCCAGCATTTT; CDR3 protein: CASKEGGGNQPQHF; clone size: .; D gene: .; V gene: TRBV10-2; J gene: TRBJ1-5; CDR3 length: 14
CDR3 DNA: TGTGCCAGCAGCTTAAAGACAGGCAGCGGGAGCGGTGAGCAGTTCTTC; CDR3 protein: CASSLKTGSGSGEQFF; clone size: .; D gene: TRBD2; V gene: TRBV3-1/TRBV3-2; J gene: TRBJ2-1; CDR3 length: 16
CDR3 DNA: TGTGCCAGCAGCCCCGGGGTCCAAGAGACCCAGTACTTC; CDR3 protein: CASSPGVQETQYF; clone size: .; D gene: .; V gene: TRBV14; J gene: TRBJ2-5; CDR3 length: 13
CDR3 DNA: TGCAGTGCTAGTCAGGGCAATCAGCCCCAGCATTTT; CDR3 protein: CSASQGNQPQHF; clone size: few; D gene: .; V gene: TRBV20-1; J gene: TRBJ1-5; CDR3 length: 12
CDR3 DNA: TGCAGCGTTGAAAGACTAGCGGGAGATGAGCAGTTCTTC; CDR3 protein: CSVERLAGDEQFF; clone size: .; D gene: TRBD2; V gene: TRBV29-1; J gene: TRBJ2-1; CDR3 length: 13
CDR3 DNA: TGTGCCAGCAGTTTGATGAGCTCCTATAATTCACCCCTCCACTTT; CDR3 protein: CASSLMSSYNSPLHF; clone size: .; D gene: .; V gene: TRBV28; J gene: TRBJ1-6; CDR3 length: 15
CDR3 DNA: TGTGCCAGCAGCCCCGGGACAGGGGGCTTGGGTTTTCCCGGGGAGCTGTTTTTT; CDR3 protein: CASSPGTGGLGFPGELFF; clone size: once; D gene: TRBD1; V gene: TRBV11-2; J gene: TRBJ2-2; CDR3 length: 18
CDR3 DNA: TGCGCCAGCAGCTTGGCTACCGTTATTTCCTACAATGAGCAGTTCTTC; CDR3 protein: CASSLATVISYNEQFF; clone size: .; D gene: .; V gene: TRBV5-1; J gene: TRBJ2-1; CDR3 length: 16
CDR3 DNA: TGTGCCTGGAGTAGGAGACAGGGGGATGGCGGCAATCAGCCCCAGCATTTT; CDR3 protein: CAWSRRQGDGGNQPQHF; clone size: few; D gene: TRBD1; V gene: TRBV30; J gene: TRBJ1-5; CDR3 length: 17
CDR3 DNA: TGCAGCGTTGATCTAGCGGGGACGCCCTACGAGCAGTACTTC; CDR3 protein: CSVDLAGTPYEQYF; clone size: .; D gene: TRBD2; V gene: TRBV29-1; J gene: TRBJ2-7; CDR3 length: 14
CDR3 DNA: TGTGCCAGCAGCTTACAGGGATATGGCTACACCTTC; CDR3 protein: CASSLQGYGYTF; clone size: .; D gene: .; V gene: TRBV5-5; J gene: TRBJ1-2; CDR3 length: 12
CDR3 DNA: TGTGCCACCAGCAGACCACGAGGTGAGCAGTTCTTC; CDR3 protein: CATSRPRGEQFF; clone size: .; D gene: .; V gene: TRBV15; J gene: TRBJ2-1; CDR3 length: 12
CDR3 DNA: TGCGCCAGCAGCCAAGATAGGAGAGACTATGGCTACACCTTC; CDR3 protein: CASSQDRRDYGYTF; clone size: .; D gene: .; V gene: TRBV4-3; J gene: TRBJ1-2; CDR3 length: 14
CDR3 DNA: TGTGCCAGCAGCTGGCTAGCGAGTAGCACAGATACGCAGTATTTT; CDR3 protein: CASSWLASSTDTQYF; clone size: once; D gene: .; V gene: TRBV7-3; J gene: TRBJ2-3; CDR3 length: 15
CDR3 DNA: TGTGCCAGCAGTCGCAGGGGACCTACTGGAAACACCATATATTTT; CDR3 protein: CASSRRGPTGNTIYF; clone size: few; D gene: .; V gene: TRBV3-1/TRBV3-2; J gene: TRBJ1-3; CDR3 length: 15
CDR3 DNA: TGTGCCAGCAGTTACTCGCGGGGCCAAAACTATGGCTACACCTTC; CDR3 protein: CASSYSRGQNYGYTF; clone size: few; D gene: .; V gene: TRBV6-2/TRBV6-3; J gene: TRBJ1-2; CDR3 length: 15
CDR3 DNA: TGTGCCAGCAACGGGGGGAATGGCTACACCTTC; CDR3 protein: CASNGGNGYTF; clone size: .; D gene: .; V gene: TRBV6-5; J gene: TRBJ1-2; CDR3 length: 11
CDR3 DNA: TGTGCCAGCAGTACAGTTAGCAATCAGCCCCAGCATTTT; CDR3 protein: CASSTVSNQPQHF; clone size: .; D gene: .; V gene: TRBV2; J gene: TRBJ1-5; CDR3 length: 13
CDR3 DNA: TGTGCCAGCAGCCGGGATTCCTACGAGCAGTACTTC; CDR3 protein: CASSRDSYEQYF; clone size: .; D gene: .; V gene: TRBV5-4; J gene: TRBJ2-7; CDR3 length: 12
CDR3 DNA: TGTGCCACCAGTGATTTAGGCAGGGGGCCCTACAATGAGCAGTTCTTC; CDR3 protein: CATSDLGRGPYNEQFF; clone size: .; D gene: TRBD1; V gene: TRBV24-1; J gene: TRBJ2-1; CDR3 length: 16
CDR3 DNA: TGTGCCAGCTCACCACCACTAGCGGGAGCTAAGGGTGAGCAGTTCTTC; CDR3 protein: CASSPPLAGAKGEQFF; clone size: once; D gene: TRBD2; V gene: TRBV18; J gene: TRBJ2-1; CDR3 length: 16
CDR3 DNA: TGTGCCAGCAGCTTAGAAGCCGGGAACACCGGGGAGCTGTTTTTT; CDR3 protein: CASSLEAGNTGELFF; clone size: .; D gene: .; V gene: TRBV7-2; J gene: TRBJ2-2; CDR3 length: 15
CDR3 DNA: TGTGCCAGCAGCTTACCACACTCCTACGAGCAGTACTTC; CDR3 protein: CASSLPHSYEQYF; clone size: few; D gene: .; V gene: TRBV5-4; J gene: TRBJ2-7; CDR3 length: 13
CDR3 DNA: TGTGCCAGCAGTTTAGGAGGGGGCGCCTACTACACCTTC; CDR3 protein: CASSLGGGAYYTF; clone size: .; D gene: TRBD1; V gene: TRBV12-3/TRBV12-4; J gene: TRBJ1-2; CDR3 length: 13
CDR3 DNA: TGTGCCAGCAGCTTTACCCTTAGAGACACAGATACGCAGTATTTT; CDR3 protein: CASSFTLRDTDTQYF; clone size: once; D gene: .; V gene: TRBV7-2; J gene: TRBJ2-3; CDR3 length: 15
CDR3 DNA: TGTGCCATCAGTGTGGCCGGGACAGGCTACGAGCAGTACTTC; CDR3 protein: CAISVAGTGYEQYF; clone size: .; D gene: TRBD1; V gene: TRBV10-3; J gene: TRBJ2-7; CDR3 length: 14
CDR3 DNA: TGTGCCAGCAGCCAAACAAACAGCCTAAACTATGGCTACACCTTC; CDR3 protein: CASSQTNSLNYGYTF; clone size: once; D gene: .; V gene: TRBV3-1/TRBV3-2; J gene: TRBJ1-2; CDR3 length: 15
CDR3 DNA: TGTGCTAGTACCTTATCCAGGACAAACACCGGGGAGCTGTTTTTT; CDR3 protein: CASTLSRTNTGELFF; clone size: .; D gene: .; V gene: TRBV12-5; J gene: TRBJ2-2; CDR3 length: 15
CDR3 DNA: TGTGCCAGCAGGCGGGACAGGGGAGGTCAAGAGACCCAGTACTTC; CDR3 protein: CASRRDRGGQETQYF; clone size: .; D gene: TRBD1; V gene: TRBV2; J gene: TRBJ2-5; CDR3 length: 15
CDR3 DNA: TGTGCCAGCAGCCAAGAGGGGACAGGGGTTGAGACCCAGTACTTC; CDR3 protein: CASSQEGTGVETQYF; clone size: .; D gene: TRBD1; V gene: TRBV14; J gene: TRBJ2-5; CDR3 length: 15
CDR3 DNA: TGCGCCAGCAGCTCGGGACAGGGGAGAGAAAAACTGTTTTTT; CDR3 protein: CASSSGQGREKLFF; clone size: .; D gene: TRBD1; V gene: TRBV5-1; J gene: TRBJ1-4; CDR3 length: 14
CDR3 DNA: TGTGCCAGCAGTTTTTACCTTCGGGGGGGAAACACCATATATTTT; CDR3 protein: CASSFYLRGGNTIYF; clone size: few; D gene: .; V gene: TRBV28; J gene: TRBJ1-3; CDR3 length: 15
CDR3 DNA: TGTGCCAGCAGCAGGGAGACTGGCGAGCAGTACTTC; CDR3 protein: CASSRETGEQYF; clone size: many; D gene: .; V gene: TRBV7-9; J gene: TRBJ2-7; CDR3 length: 12
CDR3 DNA: TGTGCCAGCAGCTTAGAGTCCAGGGGGCGTTACGAGCAGTACTTC; CDR3 protein: CASSLESRGRYEQYF; clone size: .; D gene: TRBD1; V gene: TRBV7-2; J gene: TRBJ2-7; CDR3 length: 15
CDR3 DNA: TGTGCCAGCTCAAAGGACTGGAACACTGAAGCTTTCTTT; CDR3 protein: CASSKDWNTEAFF; clone size: .; D gene: .; V gene: TRBV18; J gene: TRBJ1-1; CDR3 length: 13
CDR3 DNA: TGTGCCAGCAGCTTAGAACGGTATGGCTACACCTTC; CDR3 protein: CASSLERYGYTF; clone size: .; D gene: .; V gene: TRBV7-2; J gene: TRBJ1-2; CDR3 length: 12
CDR3 DNA: TGTGCCAGCAGCTTAGCTAAATCGGACGTCAGGGCCTACGAGCAGTACTTC; CDR3 protein: CASSLAKSDVRAYEQYF; clone size: .; D gene: .; V gene: TRBV7-2; J gene: TRBJ2-7; CDR3 length: 17
CDR3 DNA: TGCGCCAGCAGTGGGGGAGACAGGGGTAAGGTTGGGCCCCAGCATTTT; CDR3 protein: CASSGGDRGKVGPQHF; clone size: few; D gene: TRBD1; V gene: TRBV10-1; J gene: TRBJ1-5; CDR3 length: 16